This entry features one TCR beta chain sequence. The data belong to a study of blood T cell repertoires in COVID-19. Looking at the study overall: Whether acute or convalescent, the COVID-19 samples came from the United States, Italy and Spain. Nucleic acid was either cDNA or gDNA, and it came from T cells, B-cell-depleted T cells, or PBMCs.

V lost 6 bases, J lost 6 bases, and 8 bases stayed unmatched. CDR3 length: 15 amino acids. Germline V lookup: CDR1 SGHNT, CDR2 YYREEE (reference sequence). Original analysis: By means of reference gene primer amplification, nucleated cell counts were estimated. Sequencing was performed with immunoSEQ multiplex PCR; in TCRdb, only in-frame clones are kept and a portion is missing. V and J calls and clone size are those listed in that table; D and trimming were worked out from the DNA. This sample carries around 97,000 clones, about 90% of them seen once, and the ten largest clones take 5% to 8%. This clonotype was obtained from a human donor in a cohort sampled during active COVID-19. The J gene is TRBJ1-6, the V gene TRBV5-4; 8 nucleotides agree with TRBD1. Sequencing was performed on peripheral blood. The CDR3 bases are TGTGCCAGCACCGTTGGACAGGGTATTAATTCACCCCTCCACTTT. Protein: CASTVGQGINSPLHF.